This T cell receptor beta chain emerged from a study of PD-1 blockade in classical Hodgkin lymphoma. Time point of the sample: cycle 4 day 1 (C4D1), after around six weeks of nivolumab. Each patient experienced a relapse that followed autologous stem cell transplantation, and brentuximab vedotin exposure varied. Best responses fell into complete response, partial response or progressive disease. Repertoires were generated with immunoSEQ multiplex PCR, while TCRdb's copy carries only in-frame clones and drops some. Of about 64,000 clones listed, roughly nine tenths are singletons. Deletions cut 3 bases from V and 0 bases from J, with 8 bases between. The CDR3 extends over 14 amino acids. Germline V gene data show CDR1 as LGHNT and CDR2 as FRNRAP.

The clonotype originates from a human donor with classical Hodgkin lymphoma. The sequencing here drew on peripheral blood mononuclear cells (PBMCs), taken before the fourth cycle of nivolumab. The chain uses TRBV12-5 and TRBJ1-1; D is possibly TRBD1 (5 bases). For the CDR3, the DNA is TGTGCTAGTGGTTTAAGGGGCATGAACACTGAAGCTTTCTTT. It encodes CASGLRGMNTEAFF.